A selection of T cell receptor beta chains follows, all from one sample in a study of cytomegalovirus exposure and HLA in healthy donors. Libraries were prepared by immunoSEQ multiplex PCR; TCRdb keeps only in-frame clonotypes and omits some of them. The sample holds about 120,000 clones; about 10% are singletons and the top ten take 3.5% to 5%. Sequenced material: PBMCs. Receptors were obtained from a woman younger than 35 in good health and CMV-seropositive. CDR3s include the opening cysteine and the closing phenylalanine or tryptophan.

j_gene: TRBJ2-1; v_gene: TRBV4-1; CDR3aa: CASRRELGYNEQFF
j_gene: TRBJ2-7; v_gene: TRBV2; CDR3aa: CASGGRNSYEQYF
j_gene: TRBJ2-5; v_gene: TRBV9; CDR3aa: CASSPRTSASLSETQYF
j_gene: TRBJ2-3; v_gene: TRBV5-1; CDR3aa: CASKESQGYTDTQYF
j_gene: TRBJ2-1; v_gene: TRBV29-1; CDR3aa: CSGRGSYNEQFF
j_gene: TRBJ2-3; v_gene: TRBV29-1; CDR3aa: CTGLGGVIDTQYF
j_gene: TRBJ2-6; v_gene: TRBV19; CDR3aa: CASSIPGTGSGANVLTF
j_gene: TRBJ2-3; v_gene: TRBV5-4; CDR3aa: CAGGLDRVKNTQYF
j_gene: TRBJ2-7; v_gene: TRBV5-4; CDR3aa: CASSLTSGFSYEQYF
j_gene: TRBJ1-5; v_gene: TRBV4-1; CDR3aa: CASSQASGGSQPQHF
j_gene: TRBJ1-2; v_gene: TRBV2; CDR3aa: CASRKGTGPYGYTF
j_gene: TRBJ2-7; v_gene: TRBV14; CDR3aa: CASSPLAVAYEQYF
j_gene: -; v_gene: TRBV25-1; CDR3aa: CASSVTGTANTGELFF
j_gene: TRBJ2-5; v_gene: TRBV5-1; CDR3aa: CASRDRGGYQETQYF
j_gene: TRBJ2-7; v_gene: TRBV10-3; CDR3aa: CAIRGIAGGLDEQYF
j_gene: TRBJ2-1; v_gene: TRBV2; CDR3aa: CASSQLAGPYNEQFF
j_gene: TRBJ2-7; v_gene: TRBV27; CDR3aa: CASSFPGQGFYEQYF
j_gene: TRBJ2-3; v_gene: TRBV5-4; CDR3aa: CASSPAVPLTDTQYF
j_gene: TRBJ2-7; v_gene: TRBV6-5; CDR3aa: CASTRGTSGRYEQYF
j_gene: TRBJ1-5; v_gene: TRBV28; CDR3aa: CASSPTGSQPQHF
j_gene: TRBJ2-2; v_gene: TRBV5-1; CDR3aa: CASSLALREEAGELFF
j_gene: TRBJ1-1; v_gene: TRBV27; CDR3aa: CASSRRGPPEAFF
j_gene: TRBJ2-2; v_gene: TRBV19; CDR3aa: CATEGLAGGPVGELFF
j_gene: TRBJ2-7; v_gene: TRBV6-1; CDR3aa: CASSSGPDPGYEQYF
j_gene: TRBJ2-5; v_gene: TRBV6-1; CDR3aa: CASSEGLAGDIETQYF
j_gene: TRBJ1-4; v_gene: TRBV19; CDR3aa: CATLGMGTGEKLFF
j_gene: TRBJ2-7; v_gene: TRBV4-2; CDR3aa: CASSQDQIDRNYEQYF
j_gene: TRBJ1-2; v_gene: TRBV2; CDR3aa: CASSGLRDILVFGYTF
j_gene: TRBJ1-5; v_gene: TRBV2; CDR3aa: CASRGGTGNSNQPQHF
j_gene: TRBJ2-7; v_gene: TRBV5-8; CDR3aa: CASSQRLDRDHEQYF
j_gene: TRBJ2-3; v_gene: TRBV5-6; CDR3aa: CASSLWDRGFTDTQYF
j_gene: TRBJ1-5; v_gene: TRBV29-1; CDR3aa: CSSRGAVNQHQHF
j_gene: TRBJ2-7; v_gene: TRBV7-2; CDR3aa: CASRPIAGVRNNEQYF
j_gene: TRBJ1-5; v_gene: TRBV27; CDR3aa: CASSLGGLGNQPQHF
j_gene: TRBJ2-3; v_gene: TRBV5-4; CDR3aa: CASSFGQGITDTQYF
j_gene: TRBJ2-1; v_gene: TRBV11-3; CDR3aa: CASSLGSEEQFF
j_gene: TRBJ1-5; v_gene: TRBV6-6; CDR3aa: CASSQFPGSNQPQHF
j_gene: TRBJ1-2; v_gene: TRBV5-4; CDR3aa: CASSSTQTGYSGYTF
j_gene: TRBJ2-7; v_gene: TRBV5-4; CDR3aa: CASSPGTSSYEQYF
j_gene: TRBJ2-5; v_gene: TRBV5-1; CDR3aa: CASSLGQGGSQETQYF